A single T cell receptor (beta chain) is shown here with its context. Its antigen is still unknown. These data belong to a study of beta chain features in type 1 diabetes. On the study more broadly: Across the samples, roughly 98,000,000 sorted cells were examined in total.

The entirety of the isolated RNA underwent reverse transcription, so expressed TCRB transcripts were sequenced. Using immunoSEQ multiplex PCR, the repertoire was profiled, and TCRdb retains in-frame clones only, with some absent. The sample has 850,000 to 900,000 clones, about a sixth seen once. After removal of 7 bases from V and 6 bases from J, the junction contained 10 bases not matched to a gene. CDR1 is LNHDA and CDR2 is SQIVND in the germline V gene (reference sequence). The length of the CDR3 is 15 residues. Whole-study findings and limits: Compared to healthy donors, patients appeared to have naive, central memory and Treg TCRB repertoires that were more alike. TCRB CDR3s from Type 1 diabetes patients were moderately but significantly shorter in all four CD4+ subsets.

The chain has TRBV19 and TRBJ2-1, with 9 bases lining up with TRBD1. The sample comprised naive CD4+ T cells from blood. The sequence derives from a woman aged 18-29 years in good health. In nucleotides, the CDR3 is TGTGCCAGTAAATTTCTCGGGACAGGGAGCAATGAGCAGTTCTTC. Translation gives CASKFLGTGSNEQFF. The whole variable domain, filled in from reference TRBV19 and TRBJ2-1, reads DGGITQSPKYLFRKEGQNVTLSCEQNLNHDAMYWYRQDPGQGLRLIYYSQIVNDFQKGDIAEGYSVSREKKESFPLTVTSAQKNPTAFYLCASKFLGTGSNEQFFGPGTRLTVL.